The clone carrying this T cell receptor (beta chain) was observed a few times. Antigen: not known. PCR was performed using 60 Vbeta and 13 Jbeta primers. The repertoire was sequenced with immunoSEQ multiplex PCR; TCRdb's copy has only in-frame clones and lacks some. The sample lists 200,000 or so clones; 82% were seen once. This entry belongs to a study of cytomegalovirus exposure and HLA in healthy donors. Broader study findings: The study recorded 150 to 200 TCR beta chains that were cytomegalovirus-associated.

The CDR3 has 14 residues. The germline CDR1 and CDR2 sequences are SGDLS and YYNGEE. V was trimmed by 3 bases and J by 7 bases, leaving 16 bases between them. The sequencing sample was made of PBMCs. The source of this sequence is a boy aged 2 to 10 in good health and CMV-seronegative. V gene TRBV9 combines with J gene TRBJ2-5; the D gene is possibly TRBD1 (6 bases). The CDR3 reads CASSARTAGATQYF. The CDR3 DNA reads TGTGCCAGCAGCGCCAGGACAGCCGGGGCGACCCAGTACTTC.